This T cell receptor beta chain was captured in a study of CD8 T cell repertoires and HIV-1 epitope variants. In the study overall: Controls were a CMV, EBV and flu pool, Ebola AY9, and no peptide. Separate from the cultures, 1M uncultured T cells served as baseline. Regarding the study as a whole: Nef KF9 drew about five clonotypes and HW9 one, without TAALDMSHF responses.

The table came from immunoSEQ multiplex PCR; TCRdb's copy has only in-frame clones and leaves some out. The sample contains 5,000 or so clones, 65% to 80% of which appear only once. This CDR3 is 13 amino acids long. Germline CDR1 is GTSNPN and CDR2 is SVGIG (reference sequence). Deletions cut 7 bases from V and 0 bases from J, with 12 bases between. About this clone: Its antigen remains unidentified.

Sequencing used cultured CD8+ T cells derived from PBMCs. The source of this sequence is a male donor with HIV. V is TRBV30 and J is TRBJ1-2; D gene ambiguous. CDR3 amino acids: CASLAYANYGYTF. The CDR3 DNA follows: TGTGCCTCACTGGCTTATGCTAACTATGGCTACACCTTC.